These 3 T cell receptor beta chains came from one sample sequenced in a study of blood T cells in healthy people across ages. With a J-beta primer mix and a sample-barcoded 5' primer, a second PCR ran about 7 to 12 cycles. From the 5' RACE reads, TCRdb called clonotypes with MiXCR, one entry per CDR3 protein. Among some 1.4 million distinct CDR3 sequences listed, around 39% were seen once. Specimen: blood. The receptors derive from a woman between 18 and 30 years old in good health.

V is TRBV5-1 and J is TRBJ1-6; a possible D gene is TRBD1 (5 bases). This CDR3 region has 15 residues. Germline-derived CDR1 and CDR2 are SGHRS and YFSETQ. The V and J ends lost 4 bases and 5 bases respectively, with 13 bases between them. The CDR3 DNA reads TGCGCCAGCAGCCGTCAACAGGCAGATAATTCACCCCTCCACTTT. Its translation: CASSRQQADNSPLHF.

This clonotype came up a few times. V is TRBV29-1 and J is TRBJ2-5; TRBD2 is a possible D gene (6 bases). The germline gives CDR1 SQVTM, CDR2 ANQGSEA. Trimming took 6 bases from V and 6 from J, leaving 14 bases between them. CDR3 length: 12 residues. Here the CDR3 reads CSVVTSQKTQYF. The DNA of the CDR3 is TGCAGCGTCGTGACTAGTCAGAAGACCCAGTACTTC.

Only one count was recorded for this clonotype. The chain employs TRBV7-2 and TRBJ2-3; D unresolved. The CDR3 spans 17 residues. Germline V gene data show CDR1 as SGHTA and CDR2 as FQGNSA. Trimming shortened V by 1 base and J by 6 bases, and 20 bases separated the two germline ends. CDR3 nucleotide sequence: TGTGCCAGCAGCTTAGTCCACCACTTTCCCCTTTCGGATACGCAGTATTTT. The encoded protein is CASSLVHHFPLSDTQYF.